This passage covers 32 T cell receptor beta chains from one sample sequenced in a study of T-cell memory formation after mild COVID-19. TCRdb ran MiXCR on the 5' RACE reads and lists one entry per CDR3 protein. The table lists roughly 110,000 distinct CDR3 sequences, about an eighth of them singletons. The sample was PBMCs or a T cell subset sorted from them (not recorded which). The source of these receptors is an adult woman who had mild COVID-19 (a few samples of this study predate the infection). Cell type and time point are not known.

The CDR3 sequence is CASRPAGGETQYF. The CDR3 region has the DNA TGTGCCAGCCGCCCCGCGGGGGGAGAGACCCAGTACTTC. J is TRBJ2-5 and V is TRBV27, with TRBD2 matching 8 bases. The CDR3 is made up of 13 amino acids. J lost 4 bases, V lost 8 bases, and 6 bases had no gene match. The germline V gene encodes CDR1 MNHEY and CDR2 SMNVEV (reference sequence).

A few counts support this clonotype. The CDR3 DNA is TGTGCCAGCAGCCCAACAACCGGGACTCACGTGTACGAGCAGTACTTC. It encodes CASSPTTGTHVYEQYF. This chain joins TRBV5-6 and TRBJ2-7; TRBD2 is a possible D gene (6 bases). Germline values: CDR1 SGHDT, CDR2 YYEEEE. Trimming pared 4 bases from V and 4 bases from J, leaving 21 bases between. CDR3 length: 16 amino acids.

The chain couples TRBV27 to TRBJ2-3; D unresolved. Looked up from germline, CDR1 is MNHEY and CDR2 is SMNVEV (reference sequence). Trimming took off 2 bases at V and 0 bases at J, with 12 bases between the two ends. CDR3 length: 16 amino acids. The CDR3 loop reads CASSLMETASTDTQYF. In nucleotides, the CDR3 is TGTGCCAGCAGTTTAATGGAGACCGCTAGCACAGATACGCAGTATTTT.

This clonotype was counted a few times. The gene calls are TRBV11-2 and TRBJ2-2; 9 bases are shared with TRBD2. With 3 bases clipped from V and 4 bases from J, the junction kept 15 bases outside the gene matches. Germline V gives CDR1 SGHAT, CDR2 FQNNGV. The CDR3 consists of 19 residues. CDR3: CASSFPTESSGRGTGELFF. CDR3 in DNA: TGTGCCAGCAGCTTCCCAACGGAAAGTAGCGGGAGAGGCACCGGGGAGCTGTTTTTT.

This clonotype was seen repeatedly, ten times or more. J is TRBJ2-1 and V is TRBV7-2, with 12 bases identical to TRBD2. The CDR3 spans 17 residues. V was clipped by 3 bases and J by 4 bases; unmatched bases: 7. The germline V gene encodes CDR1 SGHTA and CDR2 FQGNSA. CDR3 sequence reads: CASSFVLAGGPYNEQFF. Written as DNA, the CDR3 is TGTGCCAGCAGCTTTGTACTAGCGGGAGGCCCTTACAATGAGCAGTTCTTC.

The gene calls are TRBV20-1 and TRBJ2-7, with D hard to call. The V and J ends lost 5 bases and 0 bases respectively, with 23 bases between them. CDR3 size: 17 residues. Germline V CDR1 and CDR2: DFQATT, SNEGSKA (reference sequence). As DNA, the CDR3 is TGCAGTGCTCACCCCTTATCCCGCGACCGGAACTCCTACGAGCAGTACTTC. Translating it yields CSAHPLSRDRNSYEQYF.

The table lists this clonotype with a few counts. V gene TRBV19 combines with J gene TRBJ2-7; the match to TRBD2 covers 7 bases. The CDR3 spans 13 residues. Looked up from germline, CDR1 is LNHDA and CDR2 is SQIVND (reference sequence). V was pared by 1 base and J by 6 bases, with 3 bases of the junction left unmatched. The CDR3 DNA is TGTGCCAGTAGTATAGGGGCTAGCGGCGAGCAGTACTTC. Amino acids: CASSIGASGEQYF.

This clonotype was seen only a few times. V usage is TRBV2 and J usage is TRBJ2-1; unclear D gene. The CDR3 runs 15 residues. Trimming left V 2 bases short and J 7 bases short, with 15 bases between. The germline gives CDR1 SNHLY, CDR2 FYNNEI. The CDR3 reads CASSEYLINVNEQFF. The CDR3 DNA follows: TGTGCCAGCAGTGAATACTTAATAAACGTGAATGAGCAGTTCTTC.

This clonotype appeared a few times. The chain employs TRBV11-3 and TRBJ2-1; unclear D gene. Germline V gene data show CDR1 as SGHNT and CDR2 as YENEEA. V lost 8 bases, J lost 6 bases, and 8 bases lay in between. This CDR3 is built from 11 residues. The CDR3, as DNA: TGTGCCAGCGGAGAACTCAATGAGCAGTTCTTC. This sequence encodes CASGELNEQFF.

CDR3 in DNA: TGTGCCAGCAGCTTAGGAGGTCGTGGGGGGGAGACTGAAGCTTTCTTT. Translating it yields CASSLGGRGGETEAFF. This chain connects TRBV7-9 to TRBJ1-1, with D perhaps TRBD1 (5 bases). Trimming took 1 base from V and 5 from J, leaving 17 bases between them. The CDR3 runs 16 residues. In germline, CDR1 is SEHNR, CDR2 FQNEAQ (reference sequence).

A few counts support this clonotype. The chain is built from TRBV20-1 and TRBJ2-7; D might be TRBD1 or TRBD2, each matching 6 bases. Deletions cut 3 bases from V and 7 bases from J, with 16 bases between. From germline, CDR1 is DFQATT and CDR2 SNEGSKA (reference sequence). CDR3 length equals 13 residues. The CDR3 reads CSASLGGIGEQYF. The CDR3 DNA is TGCAGTGCTAGTTTGGGGGGCATTGGGGAGCAGTACTTC.

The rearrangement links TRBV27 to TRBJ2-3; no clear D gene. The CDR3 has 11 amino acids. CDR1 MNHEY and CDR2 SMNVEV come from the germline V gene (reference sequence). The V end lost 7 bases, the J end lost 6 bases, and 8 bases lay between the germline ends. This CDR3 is CASTDLDTQYF. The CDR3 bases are TGTGCCAGCACAGACCTCGATACGCAGTATTTT.

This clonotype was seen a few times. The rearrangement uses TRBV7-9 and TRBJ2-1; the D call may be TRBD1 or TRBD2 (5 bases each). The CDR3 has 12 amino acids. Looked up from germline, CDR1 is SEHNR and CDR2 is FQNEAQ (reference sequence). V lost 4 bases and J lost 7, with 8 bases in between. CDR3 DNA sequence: TGTGCCAGCAGCTACAGGAGGAATGAGCAGTTCTTC. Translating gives CASSYRRNEQFF.

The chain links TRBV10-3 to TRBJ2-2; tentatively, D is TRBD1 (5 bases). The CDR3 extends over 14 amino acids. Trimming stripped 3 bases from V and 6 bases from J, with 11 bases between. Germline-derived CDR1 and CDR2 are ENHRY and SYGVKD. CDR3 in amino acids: CAISEAGIPGELFF. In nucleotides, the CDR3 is TGTGCCATCAGTGAAGCAGGGATTCCCGGGGAGCTGTTTTTT.

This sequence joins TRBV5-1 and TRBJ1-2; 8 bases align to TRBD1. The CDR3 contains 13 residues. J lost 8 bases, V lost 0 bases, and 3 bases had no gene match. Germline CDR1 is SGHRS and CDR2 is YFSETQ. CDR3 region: CASSLEGQGGYTF. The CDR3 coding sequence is TGCGCCAGCAGCTTGGAAGGACAGGGAGGCTACACCTTC.

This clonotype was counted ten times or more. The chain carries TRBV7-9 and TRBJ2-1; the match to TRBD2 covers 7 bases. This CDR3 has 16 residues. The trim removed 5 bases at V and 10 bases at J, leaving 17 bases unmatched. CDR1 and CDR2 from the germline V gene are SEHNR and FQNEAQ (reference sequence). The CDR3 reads CASSRPGTMPSEEQFF. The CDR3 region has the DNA TGTGCCAGCAGCCGCCCCGGGACTATGCCCTCGGAGGAGCAGTTCTTC.

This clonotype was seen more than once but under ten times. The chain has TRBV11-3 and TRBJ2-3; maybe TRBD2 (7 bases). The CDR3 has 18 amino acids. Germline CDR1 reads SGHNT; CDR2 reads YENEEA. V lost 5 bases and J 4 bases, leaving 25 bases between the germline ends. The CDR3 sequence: CASSALPGEGVQADTQYF. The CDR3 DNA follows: TGTGCCAGCAGCGCGCTACCCGGGGAGGGGGTTCAGGCAGATACGCAGTATTTT.

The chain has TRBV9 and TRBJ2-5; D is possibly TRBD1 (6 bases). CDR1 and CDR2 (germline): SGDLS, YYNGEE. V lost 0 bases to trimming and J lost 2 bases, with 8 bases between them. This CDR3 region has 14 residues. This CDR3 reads CASSVGGGQETQYF. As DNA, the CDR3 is TGTGCCAGCAGCGTAGGAGGGGGACAAGAGACCCAGTACTTC.

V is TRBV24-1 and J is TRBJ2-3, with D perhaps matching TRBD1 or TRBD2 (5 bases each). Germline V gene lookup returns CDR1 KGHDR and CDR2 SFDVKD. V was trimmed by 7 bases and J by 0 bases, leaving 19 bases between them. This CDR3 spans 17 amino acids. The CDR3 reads CATRSSRDGESTDTQYF. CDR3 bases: TGTGCCACCAGAAGCTCTCGGGACGGAGAAAGCACAGATACGCAGTATTTT.

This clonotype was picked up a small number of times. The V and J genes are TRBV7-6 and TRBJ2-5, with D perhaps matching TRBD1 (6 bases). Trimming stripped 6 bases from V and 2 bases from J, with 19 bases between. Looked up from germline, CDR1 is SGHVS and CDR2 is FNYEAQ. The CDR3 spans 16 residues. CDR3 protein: CASRENLLQGQETQYF. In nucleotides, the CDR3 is TGTGCCAGCAGAGAAAACCTCCTCCAGGGGCAAGAGACCCAGTACTTC.

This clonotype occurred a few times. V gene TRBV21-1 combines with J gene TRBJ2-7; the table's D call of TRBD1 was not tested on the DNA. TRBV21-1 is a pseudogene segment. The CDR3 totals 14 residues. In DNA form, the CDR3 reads TGTGCCAGCACCCTGAGAACAGGGGGATACGAGCAGTACTTC. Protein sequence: CASTLRTGGYEQYF.

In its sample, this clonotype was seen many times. The CDR3 DNA reads as TGCAGTGCTATCTCACTAGTTGAGGTAGATACGCAGTATTTT. It codes for CSAISLVEVDTQYF. The genes are TRBV20-1 and TRBJ2-3; a weak D match, TRBD2 (5 bases). CDR3 length: 14 residues. V lost 4 bases and J lost 5, with 16 bases in between. CDR1 and CDR2 from the germline V gene are DFQATT and SNEGSKA (reference sequence).

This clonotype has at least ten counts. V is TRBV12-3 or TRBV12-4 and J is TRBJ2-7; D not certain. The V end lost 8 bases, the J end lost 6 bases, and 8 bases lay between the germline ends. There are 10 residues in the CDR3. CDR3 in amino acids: CASAAGEQYF. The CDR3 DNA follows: TGTGCCAGCGCCGCTGGCGAGCAGTACTTC.

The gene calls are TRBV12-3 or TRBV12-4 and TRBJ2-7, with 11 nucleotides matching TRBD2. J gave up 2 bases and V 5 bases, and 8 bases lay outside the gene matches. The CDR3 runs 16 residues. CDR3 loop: CASSKDSGGATYEQYF. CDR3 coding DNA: TGTGCCAGCAGTAAGGATAGCGGGGGGGCTACCTACGAGCAGTACTTC.

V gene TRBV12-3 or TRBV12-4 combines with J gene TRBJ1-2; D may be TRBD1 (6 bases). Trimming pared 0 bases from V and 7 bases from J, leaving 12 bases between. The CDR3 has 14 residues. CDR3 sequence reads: CASSLALQGGGYTF. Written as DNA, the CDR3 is TGTGCCAGCAGTTTAGCTTTGCAAGGGGGTGGCTACACCTTC.

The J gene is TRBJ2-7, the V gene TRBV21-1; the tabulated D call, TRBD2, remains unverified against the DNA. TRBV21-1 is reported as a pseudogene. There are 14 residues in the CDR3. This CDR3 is CASSKGEGSYEQYF. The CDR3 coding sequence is TGTGCCAGCAGCAAAGGTGAGGGATCCTACGAGCAGTACTTC.

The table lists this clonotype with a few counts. CDR3 region: CASSDPRGSTGELFF. CDR3 nucleotide sequence: TGTGCCAGCAGCGATCCGCGGGGGTCGACCGGGGAGCTGTTTTTT. This chain uses TRBV3-1 with TRBJ2-2, with 7 bases identical to TRBD2. Germline trimming cut 5 bases from V and 5 bases from J; bases unmatched to any gene: 8. Germline assignment: CDR1 LGHDT and CDR2 YNNKEL (reference sequence). This CDR3 is built from 15 residues.

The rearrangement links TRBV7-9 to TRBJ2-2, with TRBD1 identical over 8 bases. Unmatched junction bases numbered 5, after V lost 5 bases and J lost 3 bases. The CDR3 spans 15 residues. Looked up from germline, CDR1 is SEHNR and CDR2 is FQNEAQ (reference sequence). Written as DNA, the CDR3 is TGTGCCAGCAGCGCGACAGGGGACGACACCGGGGAGCTGTTTTTT. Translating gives CASSATGDDTGELFF.

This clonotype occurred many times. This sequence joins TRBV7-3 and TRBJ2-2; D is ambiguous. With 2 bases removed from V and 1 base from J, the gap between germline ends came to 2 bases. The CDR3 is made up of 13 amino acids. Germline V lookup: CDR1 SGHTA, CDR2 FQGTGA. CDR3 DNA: TGTGCCAGCAGCTTAGAGAACACCGGGGAGCTGTTTTTT. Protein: CASSLENTGELFF.

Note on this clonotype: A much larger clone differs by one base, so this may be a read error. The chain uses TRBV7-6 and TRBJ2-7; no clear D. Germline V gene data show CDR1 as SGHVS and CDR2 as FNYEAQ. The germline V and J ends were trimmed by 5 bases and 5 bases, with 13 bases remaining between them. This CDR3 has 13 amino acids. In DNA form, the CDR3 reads TGTGCCAGCAGCCCAGATGCGGTTCACGAGCAGTACTTC. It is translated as CASSPDAVHEQYF.

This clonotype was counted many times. The CDR3 loop reads CASSLGTGSNEQFF. CDR3 nucleotides: TGTGCCAGCAGCTTAGGGACAGGGAGTAATGAGCAGTTCTTC. The genes are TRBV11-2 and TRBJ2-1; 8 positions agree with TRBD1. The germline gives CDR1 SGHAT, CDR2 FQNNGV. V shed 1 base and J 7 bases; nucleotides not matched to a gene: 3. The CDR3 length is 14 residues.

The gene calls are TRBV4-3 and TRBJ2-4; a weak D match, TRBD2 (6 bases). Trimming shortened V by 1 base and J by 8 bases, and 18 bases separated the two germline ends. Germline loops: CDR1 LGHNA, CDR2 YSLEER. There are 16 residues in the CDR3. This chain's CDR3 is CASSQGWSEAGDIQYF. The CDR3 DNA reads TGCGCCAGCAGCCAAGGGTGGAGTGAAGCGGGCGACATTCAGTACTTC.